Following are 21 T cell receptor beta chains from one sample sequenced in a study of early T cells in non-severe SARS-CoV-2 infection. Using its own MiXCR run on the 5' RACE reads, TCRdb lists one record per CDR3 protein. The data show around 37,000 distinct CDR3 sequences, approximately 10% seen once. Material: whole blood. These receptors came from an adult who was a healthcare worker with PCR-confirmed SARS-CoV-2 infection or an uninfected control (not recorded which).

In this sample, this clonotype turned up many times. CDR3 protein: CATSGDSTSTDTQYF. The CDR3 nucleotides read TGTGCCACCAGTGGGGACTCTACTAGTACAGATACGCAGTATTTT. The genes are TRBV24-1 and TRBJ2-3; possibly TRBD2 for D (6 bases). CDR3 length: 15 residues. Germline V gives CDR1 KGHDR, CDR2 SFDVKD. V dropped 5 bases and J dropped 3 bases, with 14 bases sitting between them.

The chain carries TRBV14 and TRBJ2-3, with D possibly matching TRBD2 (5 bases). CDR1 and CDR2 (germline): SGHDN, FVKESK. V lost 4 bases and J lost 2, with 19 bases in between. This CDR3 comprises 17 residues. As DNA, the CDR3 is TGTGCCAGCAGCCTAAGGACGGAGCGGCTCTACACAGATACGCAGTATTTT. This codes for CASSLRTERLYTDTQYF.

This clonotype has at least ten counts. This sequence joins TRBV19 and TRBJ2-5; 11 bases align to TRBD2. Germline V gene sequence: CDR1 LNHDA, CDR2 SQIVND (reference sequence). V gave up 4 bases and J gave up 4 bases; unmatched junction bases: 8. CDR3 length equals 16 residues. Here the CDR3 reads CASSTRTSGSVETQYF. CDR3 DNA sequence: TGTGCCAGTAGTACCCGGACTAGCGGGTCGGTAGAGACCCAGTACTTC.

This clonotype appeared a few times. The chain uses TRBV28 and TRBJ2-7; TRBD1 or TRBD2 may be the D gene (5 bases each). V was cut by 3 bases and J by 6 bases, with 15 bases left in between. Germline V gene data show CDR1 as MDHEN and CDR2 as SYDVKM. The CDR3 is 14 residues long. The CDR3 coding sequence is TGTGCCAGCAGTTTGGGGCAGCCTGGGGGCGAGCAGTACTTC. Translation gives CASSLGQPGGEQYF.

In this sample, this clonotype turned up many times. The V call is TRBV6-2 or TRBV6-3, the J call TRBJ2-2; D is perhaps TRBD1 or TRBD2 (5 bases each). From germline, CDR1 is MNHEY and CDR2 SVGEGT. V was pared by 10 bases and J by 6 bases, with 15 bases between. There are 13 residues in the CDR3. The CDR3 loop is CATRGALAGELFF. DNA for the CDR3: TGTGCCACCAGAGGGGCTTTGGCCGGGGAGCTGTTTTTT.

This clonotype was observed many times. The chain carries TRBV7-3 and TRBJ2-5; tentatively, D is TRBD2 (5 bases). V lost 0 bases and J lost 1, with 6 bases in between. Germline loops: CDR1 SGHTA, CDR2 FQGTGA. The CDR3 length is 14 residues. The CDR3 sequence: CASSLTGGQETQYF. The CDR3 region has the DNA TGTGCCAGCAGCTTAACAGGAGGCCAAGAGACCCAGTACTTC.

Turning to this clonotype: One end of the junction is discordant with germline, which a read error may explain. The chain employs TRBV7-2 and TRBJ2-7; 10 bases align to TRBD2. The CDR3 covers 13 residues. Per germline, CDR1 SGHTA and CDR2 FQGNSA. The DNA for the CDR3 is TGTGCCAGCAGCTTAGGGCTAGCGGGGGATACCTTCTTC. Its protein is CASSLGLAGDTFF.

In this sample, this clonotype turned up a few times. The rearrangement uses TRBV18 and TRBJ2-7; D is unclear. Germline CDR1 KGHSH, CDR2 LQKENI. The CDR3 has 14 amino acids. V was pared by 4 bases and J by 1 base, with 11 bases between. The CDR3 DNA is TGTGCCAGCTCACGTCGGGCTCAGTCCTACGAGCAGTACTTC. This translates into CASSRRAQSYEQYF.

The genes are TRBV6-6 and TRBJ1-2, with TRBD1 matching 11 bases. The germline gives CDR1 MNHNY, CDR2 SVGAGI (reference sequence). V was pared by 4 bases and J by 6 bases, with 13 bases of the junction left unmatched. The CDR3 has 17 amino acids. DNA of the CDR3: TGTGCCAGCAGTTCCGGACAGGGGGCGGAACACAGAAATGGCTACACCTTC. This translates into CASSSGQGAEHRNGYTF.

This clonotype was counted at least ten times. The chain couples TRBV20-1 to TRBJ2-7; a weak D match, TRBD1 (6 bases). Germline V gene data show CDR1 as DFQATT and CDR2 as SNEGSKA (reference sequence). The CDR3 spans 13 residues. V was pared by 1 base and J by 11 bases, with 18 bases between. The chain's CDR3 is CSARASSTGTEYF. The CDR3 bases are TGCAGTGCTAGAGCCTCGTCGACAGGTACCGAGTACTTC.

This clonotype has a count of ten or more. V usage is TRBV24-1 and J usage is TRBJ2-3; D possibly corresponds to TRBD2 (5 bases). CDR1 is KGHDR and CDR2 is SFDVKD in the germline V gene. V lost 10 bases and J lost 2, with 18 bases in between. The CDR3 has 15 residues. The CDR3 sequence: CATSQTGLLTDTQYF. CDR3 DNA sequence: TGTGCCACAAGTCAGACCGGACTTCTCACAGATACGCAGTATTTT.

This clonotype was picked up many times. The J gene is TRBJ2-4, the V gene TRBV7-9, with 9 bases fitting TRBD1. The junction had 5 bases not matched to a gene; V was cut back by 1 base and J by 13 bases. CDR1 and CDR2 from the germline V gene are SEHNR and FQNEAQ (reference sequence). The CDR3 totals 13 residues. Here the CDR3 reads CASSLVRDREQYF. CDR3 coding DNA: TGTGCCAGCAGCTTAGTCCGGGACAGGGAACAGTACTTC.

This clonotype came up a few times. V gene TRBV19 combines with J gene TRBJ2-7, with 7 positions matching TRBD1. The CDR3 is 13 residues long. Unmatched junction bases numbered 8, after V lost 8 bases and J lost 4 bases. CDR1 is LNHDA and CDR2 is SQIVND in the germline V gene (reference sequence). CDR3 in DNA: TGTGCCAGTGCCCGGGACAGAAAATACGAGCAGTACTTC. This codes for CASARDRKYEQYF.

This clonotype was seen at least ten times. V and J are TRBV12-3 or TRBV12-4 and TRBJ1-1, with D unresolved. V lost 5 bases and J 1 base, leaving 8 bases between the germline ends. CDR3 size: 13 residues. The CDR3, as DNA: TGTGCCAGCAGTCTTACGGGGAACACTGAAGCTTTCTTT. Residues: CASSLTGNTEAFF.

In its sample, this clonotype was seen many times. The CDR3 protein is CASSQDRGRASGEETQYF. CDR3 nucleotides: TGTGCCAGCAGCCAAGATAGGGGGAGGGCCAGCGGTGAAGAGACCCAGTACTTC. This chain links TRBV4-2 with TRBJ2-5; D might be TRBD2 (7 bases). Per germline, CDR1 LGHNA and CDR2 YNFKEQ. CDR3 length: 18 amino acids. V lost 0 bases to trimming and J lost 3 bases, with 20 bases between them.

This clonotype was detected many times. In DNA form, the CDR3 reads TGTGCCAGCAGCCAACGCCTCCGGCAGAACCAAGAGACCCAGTACTTC. It codes for CASSQRLRQNQETQYF. The chain links TRBV7-2 to TRBJ2-5, with D unclear. The germline gives CDR1 SGHTA, CDR2 FQGNSA. V lost 5 bases, J lost 0 bases, and 16 bases lay in between. This CDR3 comprises 16 residues.

This clonotype was observed many times. This sequence joins TRBV19 and TRBJ2-5, with D perhaps matching TRBD1 (6 bases). This CDR3 region has 18 residues. V was pared by 5 bases and J by 3 bases, with 25 bases between. Germline CDR1 is LNHDA and CDR2 is SQIVND (reference sequence). The DNA of the CDR3 is TGTGCCAGTAGTTCGATCGACGCTGGGACAAACGGTAAAGAGACCCAGTACTTC. Translating gives CASSSIDAGTNGKETQYF.

In its sample, this clonotype was seen many times. The chain recombines TRBV29-1 with TRBJ1-1, with D perhaps TRBD1 (5 bases). CDR3 length: 13 residues. V shed 6 bases and J shed 1 base, with 12 bases lying between them. CDR1 and CDR2 from the germline V gene are SQVTM and ANQGSEA. The chain's CDR3 is CSVVGHTNTEAFF. In DNA, the CDR3 is TGCAGCGTCGTCGGACATACGAACACTGAAGCTTTCTTT.

This clonotype rates as medium-sized (0.01 to 0.1%). The gene calls are TRBV27 and TRBJ2-7; D not certain. The ends were cut back, 6 bases at V and 0 bases at J, with 18 bases in the middle. Germline V lookup: CDR1 MNHEY, CDR2 SMNVEV (reference sequence). This CDR3 has 16 amino acids. The CDR3 loop is CASSPRAQRTSYEQYF. CDR3 bases: TGTGCCAGCAGCCCAAGGGCCCAAAGGACCTCCTACGAGCAGTACTTC.

This clonotype was counted ten times or more. For the CDR3, the DNA is TGTGCCAGCAGTAACTACCTGGACCGGTGGGGAAACACCATATATTTT. Protein sequence: CASSNYLDRWGNTIYF. The rearrangement links TRBV6-5 to TRBJ1-3; D gene ambiguous. Germline CDR1 reads MNHEY; CDR2 reads SVGAGI. The CDR3 totals 16 residues. Trimming removed 5 bases at V and 4 bases at J, with 18 bases between.

In this sample, this clonotype turned up many times. V gene TRBV19 combines with J gene TRBJ2-7; 8 bases map to TRBD1. The CDR3 consists of 15 residues. Looked up from germline, CDR1 is LNHDA and CDR2 is SQIVND (reference sequence). The junction had 7 bases not matched to a gene; V was cut back by 4 bases and J by 2 bases. The CDR3 reads CASSNSRDRTYEQYF. The CDR3 region has the DNA TGTGCCAGTAGTAATTCACGGGACAGGACCTACGAGCAGTACTTC.